The present T cell receptor beta chain was sequenced within a study of blood T cell repertoires in COVID-19. Study-level background: Researchers got acute and convalescent COVID-19 samples from the United States, Italy and Spain. Sources were T cells, B-cell-depleted T cells, or PBMCs; the material itself was cDNA or gDNA.

The ends were cut back, 2 bases at V and 2 bases at J, with 16 bases in the middle. CDR1 SGHDT and CDR2 YYEEEE come from the germline V gene. The CDR3 spans 16 residues. Those who participated ranged in age from about 18 to 89 years and resided in 20 to 25 US areas. TCRdb's table, derived via immunoSEQ multiplex PCR, lists solely in-frame clones and lacks some. The table has 300,000 to 500,000 clones, approximately 88% seen once. The V and J genes are TRBV5-6 and TRBJ2-5, with D possibly TRBD2 on 7 matching bases. Sequenced: PBMCs or T cells enriched from blood (not recorded which). The clonotype originates from a woman aged 30 to 39 with acute COVID-19. The DNA of the CDR3 is TGTGCCAGCAGCTTTAGGGCGGGGGCCAATCAAGAGACCCAGTACTTC. This sequence encodes CASSFRAGANQETQYF.